This T cell receptor (beta chain) came from a study of molecular identifiers for immune sequencing clone quantification. This CDR3 spans 19 amino acids. Unmatched junction bases numbered 17, after V lost 0 bases and J lost 7 bases. TCRdb redid the calling of the PCR reads with MiXCR, one entry per CDR3 protein. The sample consists of fewer than 350,000 distinct CDR3 sequences, roughly 24% of them appearing once. Libraries of naive CD8 cells were prepared from approximately 20,000 to 1,000,000 sorted cells using 10%, 30% or 50% RNA. Naive CD8 T cells were picked out by sorting for CD8+CD4-CCR7+CD45RA+.

The clonotype originates from a human donor in good health. Some libraries in this study had Jurkat cell RNA spiked in. The sequencing sample was made of naive CD8+ T cells from blood, with Jurkat cell RNA spiked in. The subset denotes: FACS-sorted CD8+CD4-CCR7+CD45RA+ naive T cells. The rearrangement joins TRBV23-1 to TRBJ2-3; 9 positions match TRBD2. TRBV23-1 is assigned to the ORF class and has an uncertain function. CDR3 DNA: TGCGCCAGCAGTCAATCTCGGATTAGCGGGGGCCCCCCGCAAAATACGCAGTATTTT. Protein: CASSQSRISGGPPQNTQYF.